This TCR beta chain was observed in a study of T cell responses to AZD1222 COVID-19 vaccine. Germline values: CDR1 MDHEN, CDR2 SYDVKM. The CDR3 is 12 amino acids. V lost 7 bases to trimming and J lost 0 bases, with 4 bases between them. Overall study findings and caveats: An increase in Spike-specific TCR breadth and depth was observed after two AZD1222 doses. Donor demographics were predominantly white British with a female majority; clonal diversity may be underestimated.

Second-dose recipients at about 4 or about 12 weeks were treated as one pooled group. Measured with immunoSEQ multiplex PCR; TCRdb has only the in-frame clones, and not every one. This repertoire shows 90,000 to 150,000 clones, approximately 86% found once; its top ten account for about 2.5%. Of note for this clone: Antigen unknown.

Sequences were derived from peripheral blood, sampled 28 days after the second AZD1222 dose. This sequence joins TRBV28 and TRBJ1-5; no clear D. The source of this sequence is an adult who received the AZD1222 COVID-19 vaccine. DNA for the CDR3: TGTGCCAGCAAAGTTAGCAATCAGCCCCAGCATTTT. It encodes CASKVSNQPQHF.